Below are 12 T cell receptor beta chains sequenced from a single sample in a study of T cell repertoires in cytomegalovirus infection. These TCRs' antigens remain unknown. TCRdb ran MiXCR on the reads and lists one entry per CDR3 protein. The data hold about half a million distinct CDR3 sequences, with about 33% observed a single time. The sequencing here drew on cultured PBMCs, taken from culture after CMV antigen stimulation. These receptors were collected from a human donor in good health (CMV status not recorded). Some clones in this sample may be carry-over from other donors' samples.

This chain uses TRBV11-2 with TRBJ2-1; tentative D call: TRBD2 (5 bases). The CDR3 loop spans 15 amino acids. Per germline, CDR1 SGHAT and CDR2 FQNNGV. The V and J ends lost 5 bases and 5 bases respectively, with 16 bases between them. For the CDR3, the DNA is TGTGCCAGCAGCCCAGGAACCAGGACTGACAATGAGCAGTTCTTC. Encoded protein: CASSPGTRTDNEQFF.

The chain couples TRBV7-8 to TRBJ1-5; D is unclear. This CDR3 is built from 15 residues. Per germline, CDR1 SGHVS and CDR2 FQNEAQ. The V end lost 5 bases, the J end lost 3 bases, and 14 bases lay between the germline ends. DNA of the CDR3: TGTGCCAGCAGCGAACGACTCGGCAACAATCAGCCCCAGCATTTT. Its translation: CASSERLGNNQPQHF.

This chain connects TRBV10-3 to TRBJ2-1, with 9 bases identical to TRBD2. After removal of 10 bases from V and 7 bases from J, the junction contained 5 bases not matched to a gene. The CDR3 has 12 amino acids. The V gene's germline CDR1 is ENHRY and CDR2 SYGVKD. CDR3 bases: TGTGCCACTCTAGCGGGATATAATGAGCAGTTCTTC. Encoded protein: CATLAGYNEQFF.

CDR3 region: CASSPDRPTDTQYF. The CDR3 nucleotides are TGTGCCAGCAGCCCCGACAGGCCCACAGATACGCAGTATTTT. This chain connects TRBV7-2 to TRBJ2-3, with a weak D call TRBD1 (6 bases). V was shortened by 5 bases and J by 2 bases, with 11 bases between the two germline ends. This CDR3 is 14 amino acids long. Germline lookup yields CDR1 SGHTA and CDR2 FQGNSA. The full variable domain, completed using reference TRBV7-2 and TRBJ2-3, is GAGVSQSPSNKVTEKGKDVELRCDPISGHTALYWYRQSLGQGLEFLIYFQGNSAPDKSGLPSDRFSAERTGGSVSTLTIQRTQQEDSAVYLCASSPDRPTDTQYFGPGTRLTVL.

The count of this clonotype is one. The J gene is TRBJ1-5, the V gene TRBV12-3 or TRBV12-4, with D possibly matching TRBD1 (5 bases). Trimming cost V 1 base and J 5 bases, with 9 bases left between them. There are 14 residues in the CDR3. The CDR3 DNA sequence: TGTGCCAGCAGTTTAGGACAGCTCCATCAGCCCCAGCATTTT. Protein product: CASSLGQLHQPQHF.

The rearrangement joins TRBV19 to TRBJ1-1; D uncertain. The CDR3 is 15 amino acids. CDR1 is LNHDA, CDR2 SQIVND, per germline (reference sequence). The ends were cut back, 2 bases at V and 0 bases at J, with 10 bases in the middle. CDR3 bases: TGTGCCAGTAGTATACTGGCGGGTATGAACACTGAAGCTTTCTTT. This gives the protein CASSILAGMNTEAFF.

Notes on this clonotype: One end of the junction fails to match germline, which may point to a read error. The rearrangement joins TRBV7-2 to TRBJ1-2, with D perhaps matching TRBD1 (5 bases). CDR3 length: 14 residues. The germline V gene encodes CDR1 SGHTA and CDR2 FQGNSA. This CDR3 is CASSLETQGNVGAF. CDR3 nucleotide sequence: TGTGCCAGCAGCTTAGAAACGCAGGGTAATGTTGGTGCCTTC.

V is TRBV27 and J is TRBJ1-2; weak D call: TRBD1 (6 bases). The length of the CDR3 is 17 residues. In germline, CDR1 is MNHEY, CDR2 SMNVEV (reference sequence). The ends were cut back, 5 bases at V and 7 bases at J, with 26 bases in the middle. The CDR3 spells CASSGRTDPIRSGGYTF. CDR3 in DNA: TGTGCCAGCAGTGGAAGGACAGACCCTATTCGTTCGGGTGGCTACACCTTC.

The CDR3 sequence is CASSPVKGEQNIQYF. In DNA, the CDR3 is TGTGCCAGCAGCCCTGTCAAGGGTGAGCAAAACATTCAGTACTTC. The rearrangement uses TRBV11-2 and TRBJ2-4; D is unresolved. The CDR3 loop spans 15 amino acids. Germline loops: CDR1 SGHAT, CDR2 FQNNGV. Trimming took 5 bases from V and 5 from J, leaving 16 bases between them.

The rearrangement links TRBV24-1 to TRBJ1-5; no definite D call. Trimming shortened V by 4 bases and J by 0 bases, and 6 bases separated the two germline ends. Germline V gives CDR1 KGHDR, CDR2 SFDVKD. This CDR3 region has 14 residues. In DNA, the CDR3 is TGTGCCACCAGTGAATCATATAGCAATCAGCCCCAGCATTTT. The encoded protein is CATSESYSNQPQHF.

The gene calls are TRBV20-1 and TRBJ2-3; the D is unclear. Germline CDR1 DFQATT, CDR2 SNEGSKA (reference sequence). The CDR3 has 13 residues. V dropped 0 bases and J dropped 2 bases, with 6 bases sitting between them. CDR3 sequence: CSARDIYTDTQYF. The CDR3 DNA is TGCAGTGCTAGAGATATCTACACAGATACGCAGTATTTT.

This clonotype was counted ten times or more. V usage is TRBV7-2 and J usage is TRBJ2-1; D perhaps matches TRBD1 (5 bases). The CDR3 spans 15 residues. The V and J ends lost 5 bases and 1 base respectively, with 12 bases between them. Per germline, CDR1 SGHTA and CDR2 FQGNSA. The CDR3 nucleotides are TGTGCCAGCAGCGAAAAAGGGGTATCCTACAATGAGCAGTTCTTC. It is translated as CASSEKGVSYNEQFF.